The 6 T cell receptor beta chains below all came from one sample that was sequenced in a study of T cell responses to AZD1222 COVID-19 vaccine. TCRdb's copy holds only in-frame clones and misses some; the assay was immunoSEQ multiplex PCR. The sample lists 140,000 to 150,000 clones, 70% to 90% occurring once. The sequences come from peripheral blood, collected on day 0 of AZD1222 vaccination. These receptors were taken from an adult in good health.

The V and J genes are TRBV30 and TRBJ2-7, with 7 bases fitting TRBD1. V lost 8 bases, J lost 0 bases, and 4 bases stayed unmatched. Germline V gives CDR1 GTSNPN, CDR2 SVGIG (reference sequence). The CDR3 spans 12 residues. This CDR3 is CAADRDSYEQYF. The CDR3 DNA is TGTGCCGCCGACAGGGACTCCTACGAGCAGTACTTC.

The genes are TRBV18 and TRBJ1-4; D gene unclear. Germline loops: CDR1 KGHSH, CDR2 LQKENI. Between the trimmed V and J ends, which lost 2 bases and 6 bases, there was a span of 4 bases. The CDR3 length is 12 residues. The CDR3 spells CASSPGDEKLFF. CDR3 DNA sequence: TGTGCCAGCTCACCAGGTGATGAAAAACTGTTTTTT.

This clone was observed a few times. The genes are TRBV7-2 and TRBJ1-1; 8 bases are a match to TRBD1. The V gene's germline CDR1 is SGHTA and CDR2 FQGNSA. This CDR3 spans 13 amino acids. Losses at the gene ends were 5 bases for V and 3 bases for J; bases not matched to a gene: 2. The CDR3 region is CASSTDRDTEAFF. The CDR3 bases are TGTGCCAGCAGCACGGACAGGGACACTGAAGCTTTCTTT.

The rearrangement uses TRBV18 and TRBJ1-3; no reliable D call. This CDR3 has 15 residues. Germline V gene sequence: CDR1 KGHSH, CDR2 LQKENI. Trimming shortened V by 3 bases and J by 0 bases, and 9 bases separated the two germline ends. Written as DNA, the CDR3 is TGTGCCAGCTCACCTGGGGTTCTCTCTGGAAACACCATATATTTT. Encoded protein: CASSPGVLSGNTIYF.

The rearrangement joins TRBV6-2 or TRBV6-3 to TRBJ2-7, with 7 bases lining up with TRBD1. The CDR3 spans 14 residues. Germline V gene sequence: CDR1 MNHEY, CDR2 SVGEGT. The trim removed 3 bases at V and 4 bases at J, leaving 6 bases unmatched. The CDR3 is CASSYPTGWYEQYF. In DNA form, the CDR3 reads TGTGCCAGCAGTTATCCGACAGGGTGGTACGAGCAGTACTTC.

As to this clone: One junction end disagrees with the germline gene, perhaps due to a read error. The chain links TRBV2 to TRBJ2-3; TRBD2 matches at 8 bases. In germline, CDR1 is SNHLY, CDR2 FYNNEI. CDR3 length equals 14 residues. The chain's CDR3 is CASTEAGGTDTQYF. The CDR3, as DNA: TGTGCCAGCACTGAAGCGGGGGGCACAGATACGCAGTATTTT.